The next 6 T cell receptor beta chains were all read from a single sample in a study of blood T cell repertoires in COVID-19. The data were produced by immunoSEQ multiplex PCR, yet TCRdb's version contains in-frame clones alone and is incomplete. The data contain about 190,000 clones, about four fifths of them seen just once; the ten biggest clones take up roughly 4.6%. Sample: peripheral blood. The source is a woman between 70 and 85 years old with active or convalescent COVID-19.

This chain joins TRBV6-5 and TRBJ1-2; D is uncertain. Trimming removed 5 bases at V and 1 base at J, with 8 bases between. The CDR3 runs to 13 residues. CDR1 is MNHEY, CDR2 SVGAGI, per germline. CDR3 nucleotide sequence: TGTGCCAGCAGTCAGGTGTTTAACTATGGCTACACCTTC. This translates into CASSQVFNYGYTF.

The chain recombines TRBV3-1 (or the pseudogene TRBV3-2) with TRBJ1-6; 7 positions agree with TRBD1. The ends lost 4 bases at V and 10 bases at J; junction bases unmatched: 10. The CDR3 spans 15 residues. Germline CDR1 is LGHDT and CDR2 is YNNKEL (reference sequence). This CDR3 reads CASSPVAGGKSPLHF. CDR3 coding DNA: TGTGCCAGCAGCCCGGTAGCAGGGGGTAAATCACCCCTCCACTTT.

CDR3 bases: TGTGCCAGCAGTCGCCTATCGGAGTCCGAGCAGTACTTC. It encodes CASSRLSESEQYF. This chain links TRBV13 with TRBJ2-7; no reliable D call. CDR3 length equals 13 residues. The V end was cut by 6 bases, the J end by 6 bases, with 15 bases between. Germline-derived CDR1 and CDR2 are PRHDT and FYEKMQ (reference sequence).

The chain joins TRBV6-5 to TRBJ1-5; a weak D match, TRBD1 (6 bases). The V gene lost 6 bases and the J gene lost 9 bases, with 21 bases spanning the gap. Germline lookup yields CDR1 MNHEY and CDR2 SVGAGI. This CDR3 is 15 amino acids long. CDR3 sequence: CASSSPGGGSGPQHF. CDR3 DNA: TGTGCCAGCAGCTCTCCCGGGGGGGGCTCGGGGCCCCAGCATTTT.

This clone has at least ten counts. This sequence joins TRBV19 and TRBJ1-6; a possible D gene is TRBD1 (5 bases). CDR1 and CDR2 (germline): LNHDA, SQIVND (reference sequence). The CDR3 has 16 amino acids. Trimming took 6 bases from V and 0 from J, leaving 12 bases between them. Here the CDR3 reads CASSTDTRSYNSPLHF. Here the CDR3 DNA reads TGTGCCAGTAGCACGGACACACGCTCCTATAATTCACCCCTCCACTTT.

The rearrangement joins TRBV6-6 to TRBJ1-6; D is perhaps TRBD1 (6 bases). This CDR3 region has 14 residues. V lost 2 bases and J lost 5, with 7 bases in between. CDR1 and CDR2 from the germline V gene are MNHNY and SVGAGI (reference sequence). Here the CDR3 DNA reads TGTGCCAGCAGTTACGCAGGGGATAATTCACCCCTCCACTTT. Protein product: CASSYAGDNSPLHF.